The clone carrying this T cell receptor (beta chain) was detected many times. Its cognate antigen is unknown. The CDR3 totals 14 residues. Trimming took off 4 bases at V and 5 bases at J, with 15 bases between the two ends. CDR1 and CDR2 from the germline V gene are SGDLS and YYNGEE. TCRdb reprocessed the multiplex PCR reads via MiXCR and lists one record per CDR3 protein. The sample includes 200,000 to 300,000 distinct CDR3 sequences, 30% of them seen just once. The data derive from a study of breast tumors, draining lymph nodes, adjacent tissues. Study results and caveats: Data fit most tumor T cells coming from lymph node, expanding in tumor.

Breast cancer patients provided tissue from their axillary draining lymph nodes. This receptor was taken from a female donor with breast cancer. Some clones in this sample may be carry-over from other donors' samples. Sequencing was performed on axillary lymph node tissue. V gene TRBV9 combines with J gene TRBJ1-2; maybe TRBD1 (5 bases). CDR3 in DNA: TGTGCCAGCAGCCCCTCCCCGGGGCTATATGGCTACACCTTC. Translated: CASSPSPGLYGYTF.